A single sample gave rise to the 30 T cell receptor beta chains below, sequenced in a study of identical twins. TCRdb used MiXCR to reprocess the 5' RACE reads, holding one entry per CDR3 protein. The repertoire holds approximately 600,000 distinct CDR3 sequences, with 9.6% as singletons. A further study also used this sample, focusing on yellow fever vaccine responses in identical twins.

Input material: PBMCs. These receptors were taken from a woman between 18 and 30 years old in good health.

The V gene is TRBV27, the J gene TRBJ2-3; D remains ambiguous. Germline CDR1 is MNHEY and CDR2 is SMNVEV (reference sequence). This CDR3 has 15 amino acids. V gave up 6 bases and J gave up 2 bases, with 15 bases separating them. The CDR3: CASRTDTYPTDTQYF. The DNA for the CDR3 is TGTGCCAGCAGAACAGACACTTACCCCACAGATACGCAGTATTTT.

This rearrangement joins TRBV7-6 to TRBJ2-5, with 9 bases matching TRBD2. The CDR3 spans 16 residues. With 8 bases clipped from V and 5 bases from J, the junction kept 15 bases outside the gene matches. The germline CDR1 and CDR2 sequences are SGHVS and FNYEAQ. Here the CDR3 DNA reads TGTGCCAGCTGCTCCCGGGTAGCGGGAGCGGCGGAGACCCAGTACTTC. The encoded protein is CASCSRVAGAAETQYF. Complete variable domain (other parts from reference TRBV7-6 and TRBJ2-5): GAGVSQSPRYKVTKRGQDVALRCDPISGHVSLYWYRQALGQGPEFLTYFNYEAQQDKSGLPNDRFSAERPEGSISTLTIQRTEQRDSAMYRCASCSRVAGAAETQYFGPGTRLLVL.

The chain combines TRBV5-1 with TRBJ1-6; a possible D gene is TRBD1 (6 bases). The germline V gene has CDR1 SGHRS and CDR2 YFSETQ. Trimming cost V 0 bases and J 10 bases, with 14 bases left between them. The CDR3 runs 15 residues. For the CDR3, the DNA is TGCGCCAGCAGCTTGGATCCGGGTACAGGGTCACCCCTCCACTTT. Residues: CASSLDPGTGSPLHF.

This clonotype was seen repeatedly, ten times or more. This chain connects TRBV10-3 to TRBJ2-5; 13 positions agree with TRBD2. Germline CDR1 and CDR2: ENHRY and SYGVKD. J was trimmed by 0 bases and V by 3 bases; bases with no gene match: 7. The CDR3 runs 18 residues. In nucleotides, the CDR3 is TGTGCCATCAGTGAAGGGGTCGGGACTAGCGGGGACCAAGAGACCCAGTACTTC. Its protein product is CAISEGVGTSGDQETQYF.

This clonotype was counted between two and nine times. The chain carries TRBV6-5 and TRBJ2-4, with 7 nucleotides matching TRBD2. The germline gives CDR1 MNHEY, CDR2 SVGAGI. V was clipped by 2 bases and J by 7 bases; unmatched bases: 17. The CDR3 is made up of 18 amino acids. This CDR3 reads CASSYATSLAALVNIQYF. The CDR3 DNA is TGTGCCAGCAGTTACGCTACAAGTCTAGCGGCCTTGGTTAACATTCAGTACTTC.

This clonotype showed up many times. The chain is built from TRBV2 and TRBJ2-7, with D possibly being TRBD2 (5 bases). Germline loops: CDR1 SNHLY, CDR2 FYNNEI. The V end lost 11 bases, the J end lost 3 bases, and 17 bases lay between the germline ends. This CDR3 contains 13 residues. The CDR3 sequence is CAANGPGFYEQYF. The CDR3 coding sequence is TGTGCCGCAAATGGGCCGGGATTCTACGAGCAGTACTTC. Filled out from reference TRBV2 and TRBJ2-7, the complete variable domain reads EPEVTQTPSHQVTQMGQEVILRCVPISNHLYFYWYRQILGQKVEFLVSFYNNEISEKSEIFDDQFSVERPDGSNFTLKIRSTKLEDSAMYFCAANGPGFYEQYFGPGTRLTVT.

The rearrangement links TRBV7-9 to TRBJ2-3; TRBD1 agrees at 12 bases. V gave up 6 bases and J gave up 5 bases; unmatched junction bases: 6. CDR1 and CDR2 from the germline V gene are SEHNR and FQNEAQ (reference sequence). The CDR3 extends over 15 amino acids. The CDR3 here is CASSPGQGAKDTQYF. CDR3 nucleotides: TGTGCCAGCAGTCCGGGACAGGGGGCAAAAGATACGCAGTATTTT.

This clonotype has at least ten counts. The CDR3 loop is CASSHLPEQASYEQYF. CDR3 coding DNA: TGTGCCAGCAGCCATCTTCCAGAACAGGCCTCCTACGAGCAGTACTTC. The V and J genes are TRBV14 and TRBJ2-7, with D perhaps TRBD1 (5 bases). CDR1 and CDR2 (germline): SGHDN, FVKESK. The CDR3 has 16 amino acids. The V end was cut by 3 bases, the J end by 0 bases, with 15 bases between.

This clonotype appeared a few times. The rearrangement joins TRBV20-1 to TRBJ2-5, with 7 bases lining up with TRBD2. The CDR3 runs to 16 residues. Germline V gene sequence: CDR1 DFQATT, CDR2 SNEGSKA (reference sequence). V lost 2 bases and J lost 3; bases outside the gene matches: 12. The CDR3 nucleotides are TGCAGTGCTAGACCTAGCGTGGGCGGGGGAAAAGAGACCCAGTACTTC. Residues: CSARPSVGGGKETQYF.

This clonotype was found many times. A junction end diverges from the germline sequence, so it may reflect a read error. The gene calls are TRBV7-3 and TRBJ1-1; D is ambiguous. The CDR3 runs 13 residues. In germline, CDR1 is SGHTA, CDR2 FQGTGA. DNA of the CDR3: TGTGCCAGCAGCCTAACACCATACACTGAAGCTTTCTTT. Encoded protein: CASSLTPYTEAFF.

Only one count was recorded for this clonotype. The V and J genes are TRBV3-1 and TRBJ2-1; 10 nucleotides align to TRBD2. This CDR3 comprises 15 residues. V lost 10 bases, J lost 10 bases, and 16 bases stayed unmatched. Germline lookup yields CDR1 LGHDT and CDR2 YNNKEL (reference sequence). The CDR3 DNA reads TGTGCCACCTGCCAAACGGAGCGGGGGGGTCTGGAGCAGTTCTTC. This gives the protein CATCQTERGGLEQFF.

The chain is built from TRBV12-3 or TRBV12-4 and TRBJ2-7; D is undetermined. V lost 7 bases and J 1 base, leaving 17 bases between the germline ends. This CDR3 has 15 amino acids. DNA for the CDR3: TGTGCCAGCAACCTATTAACGAGGCAGTCCTACGAGCAGTACTTC. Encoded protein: CASNLLTRQSYEQYF.

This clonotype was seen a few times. The CDR3 region is CASLRWGTNYGYTF. The CDR3 nucleotides read TGTGCCAGCCTAAGATGGGGGACTAACTATGGCTACACCTTC. The chain is built from TRBV28 and TRBJ1-2, with TRBD1 as a possible D gene (5 bases). V was cut by 8 bases and J by 0 bases, with 13 bases left in between. The CDR3 is made up of 14 amino acids. The V gene's germline CDR1 is MDHEN and CDR2 SYDVKM.

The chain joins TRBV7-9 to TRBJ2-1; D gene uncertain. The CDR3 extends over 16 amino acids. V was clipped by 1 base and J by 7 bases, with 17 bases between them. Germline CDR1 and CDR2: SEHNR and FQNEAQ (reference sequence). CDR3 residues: CASSLERVLGANEQFF. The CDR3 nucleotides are TGTGCCAGCAGCTTAGAAAGGGTCTTAGGTGCAAATGAGCAGTTCTTC.

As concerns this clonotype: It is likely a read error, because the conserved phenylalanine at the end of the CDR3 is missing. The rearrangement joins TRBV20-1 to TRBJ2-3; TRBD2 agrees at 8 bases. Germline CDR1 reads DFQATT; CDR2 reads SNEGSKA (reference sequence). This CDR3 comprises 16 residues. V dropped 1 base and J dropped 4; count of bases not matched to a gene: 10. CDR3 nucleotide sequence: TGCAGTGCTAGAGGGGGGACTAGGGGCCCTGCAGATACGCAGTATTTA. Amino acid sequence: CSARGGTRGPADTQYL.

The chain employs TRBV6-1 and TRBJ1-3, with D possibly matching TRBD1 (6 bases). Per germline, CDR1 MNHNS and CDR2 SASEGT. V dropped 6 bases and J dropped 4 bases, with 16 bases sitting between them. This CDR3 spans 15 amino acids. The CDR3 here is CASRPDRTDGNTIYF. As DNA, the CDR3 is TGTGCCAGCAGACCCGACAGGACTGACGGAAACACCATATATTTT.

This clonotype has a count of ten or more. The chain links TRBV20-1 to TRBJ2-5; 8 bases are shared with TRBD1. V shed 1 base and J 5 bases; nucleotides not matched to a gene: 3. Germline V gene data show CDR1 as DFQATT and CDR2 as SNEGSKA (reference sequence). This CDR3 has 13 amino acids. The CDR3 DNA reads TGCAGTGCTAGAGGCAGGGGGCTTGAGACCCAGTACTTC. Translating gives CSARGRGLETQYF.

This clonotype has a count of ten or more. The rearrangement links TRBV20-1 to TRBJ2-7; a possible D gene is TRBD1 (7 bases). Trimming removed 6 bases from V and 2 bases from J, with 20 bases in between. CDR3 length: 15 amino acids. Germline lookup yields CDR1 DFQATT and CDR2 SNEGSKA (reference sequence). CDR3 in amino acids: CSAPGGSRSPYEQYF. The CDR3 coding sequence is TGCAGTGCCCCAGGGGGGTCCAGGTCCCCCTACGAGCAGTACTTC.

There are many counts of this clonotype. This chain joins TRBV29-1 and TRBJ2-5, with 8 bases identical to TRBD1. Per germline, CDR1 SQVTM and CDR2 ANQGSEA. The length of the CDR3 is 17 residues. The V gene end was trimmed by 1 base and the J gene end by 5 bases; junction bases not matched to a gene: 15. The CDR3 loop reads CSVEGGVEDRVRETQYF. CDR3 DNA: TGCAGCGTTGAAGGTGGTGTTGAGGACAGGGTGCGGGAGACCCAGTACTTC. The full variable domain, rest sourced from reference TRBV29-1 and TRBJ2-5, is SAVISQKPSRDICQRGTSLTIQCQVDSQVTMMFWYRQQPGQSLTLIATANQGSEATYESGFVIDKFPISRPNLTFSTLTVSNMSPEDSSIYLCSVEGGVEDRVRETQYFGPGTRLLVL.

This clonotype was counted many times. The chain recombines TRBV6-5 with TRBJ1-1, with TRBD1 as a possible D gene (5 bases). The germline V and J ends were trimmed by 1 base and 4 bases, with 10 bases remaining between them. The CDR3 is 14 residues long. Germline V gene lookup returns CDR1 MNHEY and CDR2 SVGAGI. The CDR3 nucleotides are TGTGCCAGCAGTTACTTAAAAGGGACCACTGAAGCTTTCTTT. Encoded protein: CASSYLKGTTEAFF.

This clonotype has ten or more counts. The CDR3 DNA reads TGTGCCAGCAGTTTAGACTACATTTCGCCCCAGCATTTT. Encoded protein: CASSLDYISPQHF. The chain links TRBV12-3 or TRBV12-4 to TRBJ1-5; D remains ambiguous. Deletions cut 1 base from V and 9 bases from J, with 10 bases between. There are 13 residues in the CDR3.

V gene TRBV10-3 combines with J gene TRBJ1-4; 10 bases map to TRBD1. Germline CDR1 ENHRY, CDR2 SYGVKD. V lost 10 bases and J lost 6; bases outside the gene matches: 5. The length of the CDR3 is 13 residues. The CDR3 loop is CATKGTGDEKLFF. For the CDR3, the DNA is TGTGCCACCAAGGGGACAGGGGATGAAAAACTGTTTTTT.

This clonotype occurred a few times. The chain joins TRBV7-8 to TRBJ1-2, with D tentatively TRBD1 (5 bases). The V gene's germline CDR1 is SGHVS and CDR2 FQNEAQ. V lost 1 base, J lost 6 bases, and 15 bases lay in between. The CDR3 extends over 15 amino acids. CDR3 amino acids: CASSLGLRTSHGYTF. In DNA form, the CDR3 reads TGTGCCAGCAGCTTAGGGCTTAGGACAAGCCATGGCTACACCTTC.

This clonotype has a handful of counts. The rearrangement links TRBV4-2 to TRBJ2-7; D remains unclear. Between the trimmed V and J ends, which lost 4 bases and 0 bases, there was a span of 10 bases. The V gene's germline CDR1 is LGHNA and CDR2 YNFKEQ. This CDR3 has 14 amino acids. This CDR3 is CASSRNIVSYEQYF. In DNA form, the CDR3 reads TGTGCCAGCAGCCGGAACATCGTCTCCTACGAGCAGTACTTC.

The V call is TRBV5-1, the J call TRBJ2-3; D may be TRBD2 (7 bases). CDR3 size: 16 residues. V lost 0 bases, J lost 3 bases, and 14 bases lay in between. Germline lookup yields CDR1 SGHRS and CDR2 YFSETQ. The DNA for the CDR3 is TGCGCCAGCAGCTTGGTTTTGGGGGGGCCGACAGATACGCAGTATTTT. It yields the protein CASSLVLGGPTDTQYF.

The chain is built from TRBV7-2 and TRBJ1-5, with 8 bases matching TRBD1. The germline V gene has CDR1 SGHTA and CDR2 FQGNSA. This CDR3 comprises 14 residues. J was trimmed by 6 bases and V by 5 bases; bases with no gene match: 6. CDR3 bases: TGTGCCAGCAGCCCCGACAGGGGAAGTCAGCCCCAGCATTTT. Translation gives CASSPDRGSQPQHF. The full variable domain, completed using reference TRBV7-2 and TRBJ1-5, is GAGVSQSPSNKVTEKGKDVELRCDPISGHTALYWYRQSLGQGLEFLIYFQGNSAPDKSGLPSDRFSAERTGGSVSTLTIQRTQQEDSAVYLCASSPDRGSQPQHFGDGTRLSIL.

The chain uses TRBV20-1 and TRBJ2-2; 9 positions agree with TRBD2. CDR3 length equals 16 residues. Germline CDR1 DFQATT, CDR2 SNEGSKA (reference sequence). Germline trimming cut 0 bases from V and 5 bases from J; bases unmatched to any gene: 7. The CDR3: CSARDRLAGLTGELFF. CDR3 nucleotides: TGCAGTGCTAGAGATCGGCTAGCGGGGTTAACCGGGGAGCTGTTTTTT.

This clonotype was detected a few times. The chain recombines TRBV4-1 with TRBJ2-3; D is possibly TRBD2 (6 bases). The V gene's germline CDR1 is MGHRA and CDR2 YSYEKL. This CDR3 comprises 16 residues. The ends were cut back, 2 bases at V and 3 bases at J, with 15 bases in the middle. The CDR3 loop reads CASSQPRLGRTDTQYF. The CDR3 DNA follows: TGCGCCAGCAGCCAACCCAGGCTAGGGAGGACAGATACGCAGTATTTT.

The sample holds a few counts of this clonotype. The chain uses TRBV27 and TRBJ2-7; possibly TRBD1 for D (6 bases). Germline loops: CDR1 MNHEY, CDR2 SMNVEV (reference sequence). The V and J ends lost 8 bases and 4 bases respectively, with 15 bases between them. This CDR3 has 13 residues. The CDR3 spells CASWGLGVYEQYF. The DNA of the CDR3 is TGTGCCAGCTGGGGGCTCGGGGTTTACGAGCAGTACTTC.

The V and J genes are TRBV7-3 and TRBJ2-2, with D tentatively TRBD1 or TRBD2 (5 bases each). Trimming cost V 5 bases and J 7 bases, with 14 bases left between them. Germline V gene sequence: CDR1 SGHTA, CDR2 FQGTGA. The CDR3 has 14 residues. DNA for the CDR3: TGTGCCAGCAGCCTCACCCGGGACGTCGGGGAGCTGTTTTTT. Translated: CASSLTRDVGELFF.